This TCR beta chain was recorded in a study of Tregs in tolerant kidney transplant recipients (dated by TCRdb to the late 2010s). A note on the overall study: The study used TCRbeta sequencing to identify donor-specific regulatory T cells before combined kidney and bone marrow transplantation, then tracked those cells after transplant. What the study reported, not specific to this receptor: Biological reproducibility was not directly assessed, although technical replication error appeared to be minimal. Because only a small number of patients were included, the study had limitations, and the results will need to be validated in larger populations as well as under other immunosuppression protocols. The most biologically relevant and donor-specific TCRbeta repertoire appeared to be identified by expanding Tregs with activated donor B cells. Donor-specific Treg expansion exceeded global Treg expansion in tolerant patients, suggesting antigen-driven rather than nonspecific expansion. Because the PCR primers were changed over time for some patients, nucleotide-level comparison could not be performed across the samples from those patients.

The cysteine opens and the phenylalanine closes a CDR3 of 16 amino acids. Only the CDR3 portion is preserved as DNA: 48 bases, with reading frame beginning at the first base. The germline V gene gives CDR1 as MDHEN and CDR2 as SYDVKM. V is reduced by 3 bases and J by 0 bases, leaving a spacing of 12 bases between them. Genomic DNA was extracted from sorted cells with the QIAGEN DNeasy Blood and Tissue Kit for TCRbeta CDR3 sequencing. High-throughput TCRbeta CDR3 sequencing, including PCR amplification with bias correction and internal controls, was performed commercially through immunoSEQ. The study's processing was this. A unique productive TCRbeta sequence was defined by the CDR3 nucleotide sequence when primers matched, and otherwise by the CDR3 amino acid sequence together with the Vbeta and Jbeta genes. To correct for sorting error, sequences found in more than one sorted population at a frequency ratio of 2:1 or less were discarded, and the remaining shared sequences were assigned to the population with the higher frequency. Donor-reactive sequences were defined as at least 5-fold expanded in CFSE-low cells versus unstimulated cells, with frequency of at least 0.01% in CFSE-low cells. Jensen-Shannon divergence calculated on the top 100 TCRbeta sequences ranked by frequency was used to measure repertoire divergence. For any sample with multiple sequencing runs, sorting error was corrected in each run separately before the runs were pooled. The clones in this table, taken by TCRdb from immuneACCESS, are in-frame only. Not every clone is retained; where verified, under half of the shortfall comes from an unresolved V gene, and the cause of the rest is unknown. V and J calls plus clone size are reproduced from that table; the DNA served to infer D and trimming. Across this sample there are tens of thousands of clones, with around 87% seen only once. 3.8% of the sample comes from the top ten.

A note on this clone: Its antigen is still unknown. One base away there is no much larger clone; base qualities are not given.

The sample's time point label, in plain terms: 6 months after combined kidney and bone marrow transplant. The transplants used related donors with nonmyeloablative bone marrow transplantation, and mixed chimerism in the human trials was transient. Unstimulated Tregs (CD4+CD25+CD127-), CD4+ non-Tregs (CD4+CD25-), CD4 and CD8 cells were FACS-sorted from thawed PBMCs. The patients were 4 recipients of combined kidney and bone marrow transplants from the ITN036ST trial, and samples were available only for these trial subjects. Healthy control blood was separated into PBMCs by Ficoll density gradient and cryopreserved, and patient PBMCs were collected both before and after transplant.

The TCR comes from a human patient who received a combined kidney and bone marrow transplant. It is possible that, after a transplant, some T cells come from the graft donor. The source was CD4+ T cells from blood (PBMCs), collected 6 months after the transplant. This receptor chain uses TRBV28 and TRBJ1-5; the D gene is perhaps TRBD1, from 5 matching bases. The nucleotides read TGTGCCAGCAGTTTTCTTACAGGTATTAGCAATCAGCCCCAGCATTTT. Translated, it gives CASSFLTGISNQPQHF.